This T cell receptor beta chain originates from a study of regulatory T cells in long-lasting Graves disease. The time point is: newly diagnosed GD, antithyroid drugs for less than 3 months. Isolated PBMC RNA provided the starting material for the TCR library. Building the TCR beta libraries relied on iRepertoire HTBI primers, and CDR3 regions underwent Arm-PCR. TCRdb reprocessed the multiplex PCR reads via MiXCR and lists one record per CDR3 protein. The repertoire has about 420,000 distinct CDR3 sequences, about 15% of them found once; the top ten carry 20% to 25%. CDR3 size: 13 residues. Germline CDR1 reads MDHEN; CDR2 reads SYDVKM. Deletions cut 6 bases from V and 3 bases from J, with 11 bases between. Many counts were recorded for this clonotype. The same sample was also studied in work on T cells in Graves' hyperthyroidism and ophthalmopathy.

This TCR was sampled from a woman aged 18 to 35 with Graves disease. The sample here was peripheral blood mononuclear cells (PBMCs), taken at new diagnosis, from a patient treated with antithyroid drugs. J is TRBJ1-2 and V is TRBV28; D gene ambiguous. CDR3 sequence (DNA): TGTGCCAGCAGACCACTATCCGACTATGGCTACACCTTC. Its protein is CASRPLSDYGYTF.